Here is one T cell receptor beta chain with its context. What it binds is not known. At the deep level, the assay was run. Here immunoSEQ multiplex PCR was the method, and the copy in TCRdb shows in-frame clones only, minus some. The repertoire holds 400,000 to 500,000 clones, around 78% seen once, with 10% to 15% in the top ten. This sample is drawn from a study of shared clonotypes between healthy human individuals. Study results and caveats: Donor scarcity curtailed the genetic and exposure-history diversity represented herein.

The receptor's source is a woman between 40 and 55 years old in good health. Some clones in this sample may be carry-over from other donors' samples. Sequences were obtained from PBMCs.

In DNA form, the CDR3 reads TGTGCCAGCAGCCGCACAGCGGGAGGGGACGACAATGAGCAGTTCTTC. It is translated as CASSRTAGGDDNEQFF. The gene calls are TRBV5-4 and TRBJ2-1; 10 positions agree with TRBD2. The CDR3 is 16 amino acids. Trimming cost V 4 bases and J 5 bases; bases outside gene matches: 9. CDR1 is SGHNT, CDR2 YYREEE, per germline (reference sequence).